This TCR beta chain was identified in a study of control samples from healthy donors and cancer patients. Germline V gene lookup returns CDR1 SGDLS and CDR2 YYNGEE. V was pared by 4 bases and J by 4 bases, with 11 bases between. The CDR3 is made up of 13 amino acids. The protocol was immunoSEQ multiplex PCR, while the TCRdb copy is restricted to in-frame clones and leaves out a portion. The sample includes some 120,000 clones, 75% to 95% of them seen just once. Sequences were obtained from blood. The chain couples TRBV9 to TRBJ2-5; TRBD1 is a possible D gene (6 bases). This receptor was taken from a man younger than 30 in good health. The chain's CDR3 is CASSQGMGETQYF. CDR3 sequence (DNA): TGTGCCAGCAGCCAGGGGATGGGAGAGACCCAGTACTTC.